Below are 18 T cell receptor beta chains sequenced from a single sample in a study of cytomegalovirus exposure and HLA in healthy donors. The PCR ran on 60 Vbeta and 13 Jbeta primers. Produced via immunoSEQ multiplex PCR; TCRdb's table is partial and in-frame only. The sample holds some 150,000 clones; roughly 77% are singletons and the top ten take more than 3%. The sequenced sample consisted of PBMCs. These receptors were taken from a man younger than 45 in good health and CMV-seropositive.

J is TRBJ2-7 and V is TRBV5-1; no clear D gene. Trimming took off 2 bases at V and 0 bases at J, with 9 bases between the two ends. The germline CDR1 and CDR2 sequences are SGHRS and YFSETQ. The CDR3 length is 14 residues. The CDR3 loop is CASSFEADSYEQYF. CDR3 coding DNA: TGCGCCAGCAGCTTTGAGGCAGACTCCTACGAGCAGTACTTC.

The chain uses TRBV4-3 and TRBJ2-7; 8 positions match TRBD1. The CDR3 extends over 14 amino acids. Germline CDR1 LGHNA, CDR2 YSLEER. V was clipped by 4 bases and J by 2 bases; unmatched bases: 4. CDR3 sequence reads: CASSLDRGTYEQYF. CDR3 sequence (DNA): TGCGCCAGCAGCCTCGACAGGGGCACCTACGAGCAGTACTTC.

This clone showed up just once. J is TRBJ2-3 and V is TRBV7-6, with 10 bases fitting TRBD2. In germline, CDR1 is SGHVS, CDR2 FNYEAQ. This CDR3 region has 16 residues. The junction had 7 bases not matched to a gene; V was cut back by 1 base and J by 6 bases. Here the CDR3 DNA reads TGTGCCAGCAGCTTAGTTCTAGCGGGGGAATGGGATACGCAGTATTTT. Amino acid sequence: CASSLVLAGEWDTQYF.

The chain has TRBV2 and TRBJ1-1; 7 nucleotides match TRBD1. V lost 6 bases and J lost 11; bases outside the gene matches: 12. Per the germline V gene, CDR1 is SNHLY and CDR2 is FYNNEI. CDR3 length: 13 residues. CDR3 region: CASSTEPGTDAFF. The CDR3 DNA follows: TGTGCCAGCAGCACCGAACCCGGGACAGATGCTTTCTTT.

V gene TRBV20-1 combines with J gene TRBJ1-2; D not certain. Germline lookup yields CDR1 DFQATT and CDR2 SNEGSKA (reference sequence). The germline V and J ends were trimmed by 4 bases and 4 bases, with 4 bases remaining between them. This CDR3 contains 10 residues. CDR3 in DNA: TGCAGTGCTACCCTCTATGGCTACACCTTC. As protein: CSATLYGYTF.

The V gene is TRBV5-4, the J gene TRBJ2-1; TRBD2 agrees at 8 bases. The V and J ends lost 7 bases and 3 bases, in that order; junction bases with no gene match: 9. CDR3 size: 15 residues. Germline values: CDR1 SGHNT, CDR2 YYREEE (reference sequence). The CDR3 here is CASSPYAGGYNEQFF. The CDR3 nucleotides are TGTGCCAGCTCCCCTTATGCGGGGGGCTACAATGAGCAGTTCTTC. Full variable domain (rest looked up from reference TRBV5-4 and TRBJ2-1): ETGVTQSPTHLIKTRGQQVTLRCSSQSGHNTVSWYQQALGQGPQFIFQYYREEENGRGNFPPRFSGLQFPNYSSELNVNALELDDSALYLCASSPYAGGYNEQFFGPGTRLTVL.

This clone was counted once. The chain has TRBV5-1 and TRBJ2-5; 7 bases map to TRBD1. The CDR3 totals 14 residues. Germline V gene sequence: CDR1 SGHRS, CDR2 YFSETQ. After removal of 4 bases from V and 2 bases from J, the junction contained 5 bases not matched to a gene. CDR3 in DNA: TGCGCCAGCAGCGCGACAGGGTCTCAAGAGACCCAGTACTTC. Amino acids: CASSATGSQETQYF.

J is TRBJ2-1 and V is TRBV7-3; 12 nucleotides agree with TRBD2. This CDR3 comprises 16 residues. The J segment lost 8 bases and the V segment lost 3 bases, leaving 8 bases of the junction unmatched. The V gene's germline CDR1 is SGHTA and CDR2 FQGTGA. The CDR3 here is CASSFQPSGGADEQFF. The CDR3 nucleotides read TGTGCCAGCAGCTTCCAGCCTAGCGGGGGGGCAGATGAGCAGTTCTTC.

Concerning this clone itself: Other DNA sequences of this sample code for an identical CDR3. The chain carries TRBV28 and TRBJ1-2; D uncertain. Between the trimmed V and J ends, which lost 5 bases and 4 bases, there was a span of 5 bases. Germline CDR1 is MDHEN and CDR2 is SYDVKM. The CDR3 length is 11 residues. The CDR3 coding sequence is TGTGCCAGCAGTAGCCCCTATGGCTACACCTTC. It translates to CASSSPYGYTF.

J is TRBJ1-1 and V is TRBV11-2; possibly TRBD1 for D (5 bases). The germline V gene encodes CDR1 SGHAT and CDR2 FQNNGV. Trimming removed 3 bases from V and 2 bases from J, with 10 bases in between. There are 14 residues in the CDR3. The CDR3 DNA follows: TGTGCCAGCAGCTTTCGCCAGGGTAACACTGAAGCTTTCTTT. Protein: CASSFRQGNTEAFF.

CDR3 loop: CASSLSTWGQDEFF. CDR3 coding DNA: TGTGCCAGCAGTTTATCCACGTGGGGGCAGGACGAGTTCTTC. The chain couples TRBV27 to TRBJ2-1, with a tentative D call TRBD1 (6 bases). The CDR3 extends over 14 amino acids. Trimming pared 0 bases from V and 14 bases from J, leaving 17 bases between. CDR1 and CDR2 from the germline V gene are MNHEY and SMNVEV (reference sequence).

The chain combines TRBV4-2 with TRBJ2-2; D call uncertain. This CDR3 has 15 amino acids. Looked up from germline, CDR1 is LGHNA and CDR2 is YNFKEQ. V was shortened by 4 bases and J by 7 bases, with 16 bases between the two germline ends. The CDR3 loop reads CASSLRLGEYGELFF. The DNA of the CDR3 is TGTGCCAGCAGCCTACGGTTGGGCGAATACGGGGAGCTGTTTTTT.

The CDR3 DNA reads as TGTGCCAGCAGGGCAATCGCGAACACCGGGGAGCTGTTTTTT. Amino acids: CASRAIANTGELFF. The chain recombines TRBV2 with TRBJ2-2; D is unclear. V was clipped by 6 bases and J by 0 bases, with 8 bases between them. The CDR3 spans 14 residues. CDR1 is SNHLY, CDR2 FYNNEI, per germline.

The chain carries TRBV5-5 and TRBJ2-7; 7 bases line up with TRBD1. CDR3 length: 15 amino acids. Germline V gene lookup returns CDR1 SGHKS and CDR2 YYEKEE (reference sequence). The junction had 7 bases not matched to a gene; V was cut back by 1 base and J by 3 bases. This CDR3 reads CASSLQGVLNYEQYF. The CDR3 bases are TGTGCCAGCAGCTTGCAGGGGGTTCTTAACTACGAGCAGTACTTC.

Only a few counts were recorded for this clone. The chain combines TRBV5-1 with TRBJ1-1; D possibly corresponds to TRBD1 (6 bases). Between the trimmed V and J ends, which lost 4 bases and 1 base, there was a span of 11 bases. Germline V gene sequence: CDR1 SGHRS, CDR2 YFSETQ. The CDR3 spans 14 residues. CDR3 DNA: TGCGCCAGCAGCATTGGACAGCCGAACACTGAAGCTTTCTTT. As protein: CASSIGQPNTEAFF.

The J gene is TRBJ2-5, the V gene TRBV9, with 9 bases matching TRBD2. CDR1 and CDR2 (germline): SGDLS, YYNGEE. CDR3 size: 17 residues. With V trimmed by 0 bases and J by 1 base, 7 bases remained unmatched. DNA of the CDR3: TGTGCCAGCAGCGTAGCTGGGGCGGGGGGGACCCAAGAGACCCAGTACTTC. Protein: CASSVAGAGGTQETQYF. Combining the CDR3 with reference TRBV9 and TRBJ2-5 gives the whole variable domain DSGVTQTPKHLITATGQRVTLRCSPRSGDLSVYWYQQSLDQGLQFLIQYYNGEERAKGNILERFSAQQFPDLHSELNLSSLELGDSALYFCASSVAGAGGTQETQYFGPGTRLLVL.

This rearrangement joins TRBV7-9 to TRBJ1-2; tentatively, D is TRBD1 (5 bases). CDR1 and CDR2 from the germline V gene are SEHNR and FQNEAQ (reference sequence). V dropped 1 base and J dropped 4 bases, with 19 bases sitting between them. The CDR3 runs 17 residues. CDR3 in amino acids: CASSLVLMGTPSYGYTF. In DNA form, the CDR3 reads TGTGCCAGCAGCTTAGTGTTAATGGGGACTCCTTCCTATGGCTACACCTTC. The variable domain in full, with the rest retrieved from reference TRBV7-9 and TRBJ1-2, is DTGVSQNPRHKITKRGQNVTFRCDPISEHNRLYWYRQTLGQGPEFLTYFQNEAQLEKSRLLSDRFSAERPKGSFSTLEIQRTEQGDSAMYLCASSLVLMGTPSYGYTFGSGTRLTVV.

Only one count was recorded for this clone. This sample includes further DNA sequences coding for the same CDR3. CDR3 coding DNA: TGTGCCAGCAGCGTAGTAGGCGGGGGGGCTATAGAGACCCAGTACTTC. It is translated as CASSVVGGGAIETQYF. The genes are TRBV9 and TRBJ2-5; TRBD2 matches at 9 bases. The CDR3 loop spans 16 amino acids. In germline, CDR1 is SGDLS, CDR2 YYNGEE. Losses at the gene ends were 0 bases for V and 4 bases for J; bases not matched to a gene: 7.